This TCR beta chain was documented in a study of naive and memory T cell subsets (dated by TCRdb to 2017 to 2019). About the study as a whole: The study applied an open-source, UMI-based TCR alpha and beta sequencing pipeline to sorted naive and memory peripheral blood T cell subsets. IgG serology results and the functional CMV T cell responses were in complete agreement. RNA was DNase-treated and reverse transcribed with TCR constant-region primers, mostly using SuperScript III.

This clonotype was observed a handful of times. The target of this receptor is not known. No base-level quality is on record; no much larger clone is a single base apart. What the study reported, not specific to this receptor: The repertoire findings for the naive and memory subsets could not be validated against a ground truth, as none was available. RNA-based TCR counts may be affected by expression changes linked to T cell activation and differentiation. The abundance of TCRs followed a power law with an exponent that differed between naive and memory subsets yet stayed consistent across the three individuals. A few larger clonotypes were found in naive repertoires, especially CD8, and these larger clonotypes were possibly memory cells re-expressing CD45RA. Clonotypes were defined as single alpha or beta chain sequences, not paired alpha/beta receptors. In both CD4 and CD8 cells, a rise in Gini index and a fall in Shannon and inverse Simpson diversity were observed from naive through CM, EM and EMRA. After error correction, over 90% of naive TCR sequences appeared only once, giving much steeper abundance distributions than memory subsets.

Separate amplification of TCR alpha and beta chain libraries was performed from the second PCR step onward. The CMV status of each donor was determined by measuring IFNgamma production from CD4+ T cells after fresh PBMCs had been stimulated overnight with CMV viral lysate. CD4 T cells were positively selected with Miltenyi beads, followed by positive selection of CD8 T cells from the CD4-negative fraction. Cells were stained for CD3, CD4, CD8, CD45RA, CD27 and a live/dead dye and were sorted on a BD Aria II into four subsets based on CD45RA and CD27. Blood came from a few healthy volunteers, each fractionated into CD4 and CD8 T cells and then into four differentiation subsets. About 110 ml of peripheral blood was collected from each donor, and PBMC were isolated from the blood using Ficoll-Paque PLUS density-gradient centrifugation. The sorted cells were lysed in RLT buffer, after which RNA was extracted using a Qiagen RNeasy kit and kept at -80 degrees C.

From the cysteine through the phenylalanine, the CDR3 covers 14 amino acids. CDR3 DNA only is kept here, 42 bases in frame from base 1. CDR1 and CDR2 are drawn from the germline V gene: SGHDT, YYEEEE. V is trimmed back by 4 bases and J by 4 bases, and the junction contains 5 bases that no gene match accounts for. The protocol used for the library was UMI-ligation and nested PCR. The beta constant-region primer was an equimolar mix of two oligonucleotides covering both TRBC1 and TRBC2. The ligated cDNA went through four rounds of PCR with nested alpha and beta constant-region primers together with the SP2 primer. A single-stranded oligonucleotide containing the SP2 primer and a 12-nucleotide UMI was joined to the 3' end of the cDNA by T4 RNA ligase 1. The ligation reaction was kept at 16 degrees C for about 18-25 hours. To avoid over-amplification, PCR2 was usually performed as a SYBR Green qPCR and halted once a predetermined threshold was reached. Agencourt AMPure XP magnetic beads were used for all purifications after the first. Library quantification was done by Qubit, followed by a TapeStation check on which the main peak was expected at around 650 bp. Pooled libraries were sequenced on an Illumina MiSeq with v2 2x251 paired-end kits, typically giving roughly 1-2.3 million reads per sample. Libraries were pooled at about 4.3 nM per sample, and about 5-7% PhiX was added to improve cluster recognition. As for how the authors treated the data: Decombinator assigned V and J genes to Demultiplexor-processed FASTQ reads by tag matching, allowing a single base-pair mismatch. Collapsinator used UMIs to correct both sequencing errors and frequency errors arising from PCR heterogeneity. TCRs were translated and CDR3s were extracted from the conserved cysteine to the FGXG phenylalanine by CDR3Translator, with non-productive sequences being flagged. Repertoires were subsampled to equal numbers of UMI-defined TCRs before Gini, Shannon entropy and inverse Simpson indices were calculated. Within the linear range, a power law was fitted to clonotype abundance distributions using maximum likelihood. For one naive CD8 sample, the pipeline and MIGEC produced similar UMI counts, unique TCR numbers and clonal distributions. In one analysis, naive TCRs also found in any memory subset of the same donor were removed from the naive repertoire. Repertoires were searched for about 7,300 CMV-associated CDR3 sequences compiled from VDJdb and a published dataset. TCRdb trimmed public reads at Q25 via fastp, called clones via MiXCR and kept in-frame beta chains. Rows with a matching CDR3 protein are joined into one entry that keeps the most common DNA and genes. TCRdb's processing, not the study's, gives the V and J calls here. Here the sample has roughly 150,000 distinct CDR3 sequences; about 20% occur a single time. The top ten clonotypes cover about 0.57% of the sample.

The clonotype was recovered from a human donor in good health. Sequencing was performed on naive CD8+ T cells from blood. Interpreted using the paper, the cell subset or site label stands for: naive T cells, CD45RA high CD27+. The chain is encoded by TRBV5-6 joined to TRBJ2-7; TRBD2 aligns with 10 central bases. CDR3 region: CASSHGLAEYEQYF. DNA sequence: TGTGCCAGCAGCCACGGACTAGCGGAATACGAGCAGTACTTC.